The 5 T cell receptor beta chains below all came from one sample that was sequenced in a study of shared clonotypes between healthy human individuals. Using immunoSEQ multiplex PCR, the repertoire was profiled, and TCRdb retains in-frame clones only, with some absent. The data hold under 1,900,000 clones, with 98% to 99% observed a single time. The sample was naive CD4+ T cells sorted from blood. Described subset: CD45RA+ positively selected. All receptors come from a man aged 25-40 years in good health.

The CDR3, as DNA: TGCGCCAGCAGCCCCGAACCCAGGTCTCCCCAGTACTTC. Translation gives CASSPEPRSPQYF. The V call is TRBV10-1, the J call TRBJ2-7; D call uncertain. The germline CDR1 and CDR2 sequences are WNHNN and SYGVQD (reference sequence). V lost 6 bases and J 10 bases, leaving 19 bases between the germline ends. The CDR3 loop spans 13 amino acids.

This CDR3 is CASSLGSYGYTF. The CDR3, as DNA: TGTGCCAGCAGCTTGGGCAGCTATGGCTACACCTTC. The rearrangement joins TRBV5-5 to TRBJ1-2; D is unresolved. The CDR3 spans 12 residues. Per the germline V gene, CDR1 is SGHKS and CDR2 is YYEKEE (reference sequence). V lost 0 bases to trimming and J lost 4 bases, with 4 bases between them. The full variable domain, its missing parts supplied by reference TRBV5-5 and TRBJ1-2, is DAGVTQSPTHLIKTRGQQVTLRCSPISGHKSVSWYQQVLGQGPQFIFQYYEKEERGRGNFPDRFSARQFPNYSSELNVNALLLGDSALYLCASSLGSYGYTFGSGTRLTVV.

This clone was seen just once. In nucleotides, the CDR3 is TGTGCCAGCAGTTCCATCGAGACTCGCGTCCCTGAGCAGTTCTTC. Translated: CASSSIETRVPEQFF. The gene calls are TRBV27 and TRBJ2-1; D uncertain. In germline, CDR1 is MNHEY, CDR2 SMNVEV (reference sequence). Between the trimmed V and J ends, which lost 4 bases and 9 bases, there was a span of 19 bases. This CDR3 has 15 residues.

The chain combines TRBV11-2 with TRBJ2-3; D unclear. The CDR3 is 13 amino acids. CDR1 and CDR2 from the germline V gene are SGHAT and FQNNGV. Trimming left V 5 bases short and J 4 bases short, with 10 bases between. The CDR3 here is CASSPSRADTQYF. In DNA form, the CDR3 reads TGTGCCAGCAGCCCCTCTCGCGCAGATACGCAGTATTTT. Supplemented by reference TRBV11-2 and TRBJ2-3, the full variable domain reads EAGVAQSPRYKIIEKRQSVAFWCNPISGHATLYWYQQILGQGPKLLIQFQNNGVVDDSQLPKDRFSAERLKGVDSTLKIQPAKLEDSAVYLCASSPSRADTQYFGPGTRLTVL.

About this clone: Other DNA sequences in the sample encode the same CDR3. This chain connects TRBV5-4 to TRBJ2-5, with TRBD2 identical over 9 bases. Trimming took 3 bases from V and 2 from J; bases not matched to a gene: 5. Germline CDR1 SGHNT, CDR2 YYREEE (reference sequence). The CDR3 has 15 amino acids. The CDR3 loop is CASSSLAGPQETQYF. The CDR3 coding sequence is TGTGCCAGCAGCTCCCTAGCGGGACCACAAGAGACCCAGTACTTC.